The 3 T cell receptor beta chains below come from one sample, sequenced in a study of cytomegalovirus exposure and HLA in healthy donors. PCR used 60 Vbeta primers and 13 Jbeta primers. Assay used: immunoSEQ multiplex PCR; TCRdb lists only in-frame clones, some missing. The sample yields under 200,000 clones, roughly 87% seen once. Sequencing was performed on PBMCs. These receptor sequences come from a girl aged 5-17 years in good health and CMV-seropositive.

The chain employs TRBV6-1 and TRBJ1-1; 7 bases match TRBD1. The CDR3 is 13 amino acids. Germline CDR1 MNHNS, CDR2 SASEGT. The trim removed 5 bases at V and 4 bases at J, leaving 4 bases unmatched. CDR3 loop: CASSITGATEAFF. Written as DNA, the CDR3 is TGTGCCAGCAGTATAACAGGGGCCACTGAAGCTTTCTTT.

The chain couples TRBV5-4 to TRBJ1-2; TRBD1 matches at 9 bases. The germline CDR1 and CDR2 sequences are SGHNT and YYREEE (reference sequence). CDR3 length equals 19 residues. V was clipped by 1 base and J by 4 bases; unmatched bases: 17. The CDR3 protein is CASSLYESTGGAAVYGYTF. The CDR3 DNA reads as TGTGCCAGCAGCTTGTACGAAAGCACAGGGGGCGCTGCGGTCTATGGCTACACCTTC.

The rearrangement uses TRBV29-1 and TRBJ2-7; 8 nucleotides align to TRBD2. The germline gives CDR1 SQVTM, CDR2 ANQGSEA. There are 12 residues in the CDR3. V shed 4 bases, J shed 4 bases, and the junction held 3 bases outside the gene matches. The CDR3 region has the DNA TGCAGCGTTGTCCAGCGGGGGTACGAGCAGTACTTC. Translating gives CSVVQRGYEQYF.